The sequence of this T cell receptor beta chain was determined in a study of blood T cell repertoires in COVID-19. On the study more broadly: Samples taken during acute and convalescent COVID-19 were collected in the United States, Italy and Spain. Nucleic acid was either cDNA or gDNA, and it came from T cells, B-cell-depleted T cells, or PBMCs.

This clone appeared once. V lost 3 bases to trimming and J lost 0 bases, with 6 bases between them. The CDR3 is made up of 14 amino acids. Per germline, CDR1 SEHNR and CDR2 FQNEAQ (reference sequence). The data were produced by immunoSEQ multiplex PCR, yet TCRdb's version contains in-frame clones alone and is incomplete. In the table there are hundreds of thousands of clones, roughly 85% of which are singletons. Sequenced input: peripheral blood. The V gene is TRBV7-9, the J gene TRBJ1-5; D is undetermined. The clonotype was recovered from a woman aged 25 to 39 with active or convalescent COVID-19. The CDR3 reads CASSFSFSNQPQHF. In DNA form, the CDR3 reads TGTGCCAGCAGCTTTTCTTTTAGCAATCAGCCCCAGCATTTT.